The 18 T cell receptor beta chains given below trace back to one sample, sequenced in a study of blood T cell repertoires in COVID-19. The method was immunoSEQ multiplex PCR; TCRdb's version includes in-frame clones alone and lacks a portion of them. The sample records 95,000 to 150,000 clones, around 81% being singletons. The sequencing sample was made of peripheral blood. These receptors all come from a man aged 60-69 years with acute or convalescent COVID-19.

V and J are TRBV4-1 and TRBJ2-3; D not certain. Germline CDR1 MGHRA, CDR2 YSYEKL. Trimming shortened V by 2 bases and J by 0 bases, and 12 bases separated the two germline ends. The length of the CDR3 is 16 residues. CDR3 DNA sequence: TGCGCCAGCAGCCAAAATCCAGCGCTTAGCACAGATACGCAGTATTTT. It translates to CASSQNPALSTDTQYF.

The gene calls are TRBV5-1 and TRBJ1-2, with 7 positions matching TRBD1. In germline, CDR1 is SGHRS, CDR2 YFSETQ. CDR3 length equals 15 residues. Losses at the gene ends were 3 bases for V and 4 bases for J; bases not matched to a gene: 9. The CDR3 protein is CASSSGGGFGYGYTF. CDR3 in DNA: TGCGCCAGCAGCTCAGGAGGGGGCTTCGGCTATGGCTACACCTTC.

The V and J genes are TRBV19 and TRBJ2-3; 8 bases match TRBD1. The V and J ends lost 4 bases and 9 bases, in that order; junction bases with no gene match: 3. Germline V gene data show CDR1 as LNHDA and CDR2 as SQIVND (reference sequence). The CDR3 sequence is 12 residues long. The CDR3 DNA reads as TGTGCCAGTAGTAGCCGACAGGGGACGCAGTATTTT. This translates into CASSSRQGTQYF.

The chain combines TRBV5-1 with TRBJ1-1; maybe TRBD1 (5 bases). The V end lost 4 bases, the J end lost 6 bases, and 13 bases lay between the germline ends. The CDR3 is 13 residues long. Germline V CDR1 and CDR2: SGHRS, YFSETQ. Here the CDR3 DNA reads TGCGCCAGCAGCCTTCAGGGTACCGCTGAAGCTTTCTTT. Protein product: CASSLQGTAEAFF.

The chain recombines TRBV11-2 with TRBJ2-2; D is unresolved. Germline V lookup: CDR1 SGHAT, CDR2 FQNNGV. This CDR3 comprises 14 residues. The ends were cut back, 6 bases at V and 5 bases at J, with 13 bases in the middle. CDR3 residues: CASSKIQPTGELFF. The DNA for the CDR3 is TGTGCCAGCAGTAAGATACAGCCAACCGGGGAGCTGTTTTTT.

CDR3 protein: CASSFGTSFERDTQYF. CDR3 sequence (DNA): TGTGCCAGCAGCTTCGGGACTAGTTTTGAAAGGGATACGCAGTATTTT. The chain couples TRBV11-2 to TRBJ2-3; 8 nucleotides align to TRBD2. The CDR3 length is 16 residues. Germline CDR1 is SGHAT and CDR2 is FQNNGV. V shed 3 bases and J 6 bases; nucleotides not matched to a gene: 11.

The J gene is TRBJ2-7, the V gene TRBV27, with 10 bases lining up with TRBD2. CDR3 length: 17 residues. Losses at the gene ends were 6 bases for V and 5 bases for J; bases not matched to a gene: 16. Germline CDR1 reads MNHEY; CDR2 reads SMNVEV (reference sequence). The CDR3 DNA sequence: TGTGCCAGCAGCCCGATACTACTAGCGGGGTTTACCCACGAGCAGTACTTC. This translates into CASSPILLAGFTHEQYF.

This clone was seen more than once but under ten times. The rearrangement links TRBV19 to TRBJ2-7, with D hard to call. The CDR3 contains 13 residues. The ends were cut back, 5 bases at V and 7 bases at J, with 15 bases in the middle. Germline-derived CDR1 and CDR2 are LNHDA and SQIVND (reference sequence). CDR3 protein: CASSVRLAGEQYF. CDR3 coding DNA: TGTGCCAGTAGTGTGCGACTGGCTGGGGAGCAGTACTTC.

V gene TRBV4-2 combines with J gene TRBJ2-6; D is possibly TRBD2 (5 bases). The CDR3 is 15 amino acids. The V end was cut by 4 bases, the J end by 0 bases, with 7 bases between. Germline V lookup: CDR1 LGHNA, CDR2 YNFKEQ. CDR3 sequence: CASSPRGSGANVLTF. The CDR3 DNA sequence: TGTGCCAGCAGCCCCCGGGGCTCTGGGGCCAACGTCCTGACTTTC.

This sequence joins TRBV27 and TRBJ2-6; TRBD1 matches at 10 bases. Germline trimming cut 6 bases from V and 2 bases from J; bases unmatched to any gene: 13. The CDR3 runs to 19 residues. CDR1 and CDR2 from the germline V gene are MNHEY and SMNVEV (reference sequence). The CDR3 DNA follows: TGTGCCAGCAGAAAGGGGACAGGGGCGAGAATTACTGGGGCCAACGTCCTGACTTTC. This sequence encodes CASRKGTGARITGANVLTF.

The rearrangement joins TRBV5-5 to TRBJ1-1; 7 bases align to TRBD1. The CDR3 is made up of 14 amino acids. Germline CDR1 reads SGHKS; CDR2 reads YYEKEE (reference sequence). The trim removed 4 bases at V and 1 base at J, leaving 4 bases unmatched. The CDR3 nucleotides are TGTGCCAGCAGCCAAGGACAGGCGAACACTGAAGCTTTCTTT. It codes for CASSQGQANTEAFF.

The rearrangement uses TRBV29-1 and TRBJ2-1, with TRBD2 matching 14 bases. Germline loops: CDR1 SQVTM, CDR2 ANQGSEA. Unmatched junction bases numbered 9, after V lost 5 bases and J lost 0 bases. CDR3 length: 18 residues. Here the CDR3 DNA reads TGCAGCGTTCCGAAGGGGGGACTAGCGGGAGCCTCCTACAATGAGCAGTTCTTC. It is translated as CSVPKGGLAGASYNEQFF.

The V call is TRBV6-5, the J call TRBJ1-2; 11 positions agree with TRBD1. The junction had 6 bases not matched to a gene; V was cut back by 7 bases and J by 2 bases. The CDR3 is 15 residues long. CDR1 is MNHEY, CDR2 SVGAGI, per germline. In DNA form, the CDR3 reads TGTGCCAGCATGATAGGGACAGGGGGAAACTATGGCTACACCTTC. It yields the protein CASMIGTGGNYGYTF.

The chain couples TRBV19 to TRBJ2-7, with D possibly being TRBD1 (6 bases). Germline CDR1 reads LNHDA; CDR2 reads SQIVND (reference sequence). Trimming took off 10 bases at V and 2 bases at J, with 12 bases between the two ends. The CDR3 is made up of 12 amino acids. CDR3 sequence reads: CATSTGPYEQYF. CDR3 coding DNA: TGTGCCACCTCGACAGGACCCTACGAGCAGTACTTC. Using reference TRBV19 and TRBJ2-7 for the parts outside the CDR3, the full variable domain is DGGITQSPKYLFRKEGQNVTLSCEQNLNHDAMYWYRQDPGQGLRLIYYSQIVNDFQKGDIAEGYSVSREKKESFPLTVTSAQKNPTAFYLCATSTGPYEQYFGPGTRLTVT.

This chain links TRBV6-6 with TRBJ2-7; 8 nucleotides match TRBD2. This CDR3 spans 14 amino acids. V lost 7 bases and J lost 3; bases outside the gene matches: 8. Looked up from germline, CDR1 is MNHNY and CDR2 is SVGAGI (reference sequence). The CDR3 coding sequence is TGTGCCAGCACCAAGGGGACTAGTTTCTACGAGCAGTACTTC. Amino acid sequence: CASTKGTSFYEQYF.

This clone came up a few times. This chain uses TRBV4-1 with TRBJ2-2; no definite D call. V was cut by 4 bases and J by 0 bases, with 27 bases left in between. The CDR3 is 21 residues long. From germline, CDR1 is MGHRA and CDR2 YSYEKL. For the CDR3, the DNA is TGCGCCAGCAGCCTGATTAACCCGGGTCTTTCAATCCTCGCGAACACCGGGGAGCTGTTTTTT. Translation: CASSLINPGLSILANTGELFF.

This rearrangement joins TRBV3-1 (or the pseudogene TRBV3-2) to TRBJ2-3, with a weak D call TRBD2 (5 bases). V lost 4 bases to trimming and J lost 3 bases, with 5 bases between them. This CDR3 is built from 12 residues. Germline CDR1 is LGHDT and CDR2 is YNNKEL (reference sequence). The DNA for the CDR3 is TGTGCCAGCAGCCCGGGGACAGATACGCAGTATTTT. Its protein product is CASSPGTDTQYF.

This sequence joins TRBV6-6 and TRBJ1-6; 7 nucleotides match TRBD1. Germline CDR1 reads MNHNY; CDR2 reads SVGAGI (reference sequence). The V gene end was trimmed by 6 bases and the J gene end by 5 bases; junction bases not matched to a gene: 7. The CDR3 has 15 residues. The CDR3 nucleotides are TGTGCCAGCAGAACCGCCGGGACAGATAATTCACCCCTCCACTTT. It is translated as CASRTAGTDNSPLHF.